This T cell receptor beta chain was observed in a study of beta chain features in type 1 diabetes. This CDR3 is 14 amino acids long. CDR1 and CDR2 from the germline V gene are SGHRS and YFSETQ. The J segment lost 6 bases and the V segment lost 3 bases, leaving 7 bases of the junction unmatched. Reverse transcription of all isolated RNA meant that expressed TCRB transcripts were sequenced. Method: immunoSEQ multiplex PCR; TCRdb's copy keeps in-frame clones and lacks some. This table has 130,000 to 150,000 clones, more than 9% appearing once. This chain links TRBV5-1 with TRBJ2-7; 9 positions match TRBD1. This clonotype originated in a man aged 18 to 29 in good health. The sequenced sample consisted of naive CD4+ T cells from blood. The CDR3 protein is CASSWGTGYGEQYF. Here the CDR3 DNA reads TGCGCCAGCAGCTGGGGGACAGGGTATGGCGAGCAGTACTTC.